In this sample, the clone carrying this T cell receptor (beta chain) turned up a few times. The antigen remains unidentified. Trimming cost V 0 bases and J 5 bases, with 11 bases left between them. The CDR3 is 14 amino acids. Germline V gives CDR1 SGDLS, CDR2 YYNGEE. A universal primer site arose from template switching, and cDNA bore unique molecular identifiers. TCRdb processed the 5' RACE reads anew with MiXCR; each CDR3 protein has one entry. The table shows approximately 690,000 distinct CDR3 sequences, with 6% to 6.5% occurring only once. This entry is derived from a study of identical twins. Broader study findings: Out-of-frame alpha sequences shared by twins showed excess low generation probability. The models systematically underestimated how much out-of-frame TCR alpha was shared in monozygotic twins.

The TCR was taken from a man aged 18 to 35 in good health. The chain uses TRBV9 and TRBJ1-2; D ambiguous. Sequencing was done on a sample of naive T cells sorted from blood. In DNA form, the CDR3 reads TGTGCCAGCAGCGTAGAGGGCGGACGGTATGGCTACACCTTC. Amino acids: CASSVEGGRYGYTF.